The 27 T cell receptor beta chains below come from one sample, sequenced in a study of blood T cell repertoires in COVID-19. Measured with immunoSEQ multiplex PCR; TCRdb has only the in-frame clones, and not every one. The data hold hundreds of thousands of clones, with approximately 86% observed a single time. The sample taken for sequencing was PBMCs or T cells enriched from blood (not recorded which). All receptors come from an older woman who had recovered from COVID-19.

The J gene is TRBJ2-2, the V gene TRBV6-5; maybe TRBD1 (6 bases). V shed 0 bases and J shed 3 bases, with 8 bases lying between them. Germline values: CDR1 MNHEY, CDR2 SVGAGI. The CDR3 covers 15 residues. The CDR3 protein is CASSYSTGYTGELFF. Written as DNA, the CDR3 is TGTGCCAGCAGTTACTCGACAGGTTACACCGGGGAGCTGTTTTTT.

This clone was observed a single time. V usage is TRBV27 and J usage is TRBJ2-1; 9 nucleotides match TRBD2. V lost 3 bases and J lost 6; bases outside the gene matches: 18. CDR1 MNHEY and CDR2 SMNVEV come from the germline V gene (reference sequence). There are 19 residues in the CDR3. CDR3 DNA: TGTGCCAGCAGTTTTAATCCCCCCCTGGTAGCGGGGGAGGGCAATGAGCAGTTCTTC. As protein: CASSFNPPLVAGEGNEQFF.

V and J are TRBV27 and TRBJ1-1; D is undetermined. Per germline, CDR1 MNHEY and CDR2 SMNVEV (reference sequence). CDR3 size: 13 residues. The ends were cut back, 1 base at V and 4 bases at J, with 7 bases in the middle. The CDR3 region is CASSLLPGTEAFF. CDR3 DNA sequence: TGTGCCAGCAGTTTATTGCCGGGCACTGAAGCTTTCTTT.

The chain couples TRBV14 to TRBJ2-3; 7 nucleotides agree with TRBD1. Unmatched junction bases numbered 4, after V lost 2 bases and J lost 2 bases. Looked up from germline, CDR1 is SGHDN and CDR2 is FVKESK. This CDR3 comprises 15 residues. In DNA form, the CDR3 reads TGTGCCAGCAGCCAACCGACAGGGCCCACAGATACGCAGTATTTT. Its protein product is CASSQPTGPTDTQYF.

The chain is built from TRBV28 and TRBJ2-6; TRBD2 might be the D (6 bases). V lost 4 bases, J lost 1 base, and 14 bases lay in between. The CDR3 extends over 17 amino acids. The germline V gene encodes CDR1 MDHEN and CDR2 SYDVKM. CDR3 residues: CASSSGLGGSGANVLTF. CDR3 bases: TGTGCCAGCAGTTCAGGTTTGGGGGGATCTGGGGCCAACGTCCTGACTTTC.

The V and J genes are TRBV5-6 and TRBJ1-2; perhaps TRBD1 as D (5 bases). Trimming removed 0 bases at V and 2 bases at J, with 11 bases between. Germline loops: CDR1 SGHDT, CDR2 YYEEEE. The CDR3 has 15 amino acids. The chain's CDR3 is CASSLAQKGNYGYTF. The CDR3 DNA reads TGTGCCAGCAGCTTGGCCCAAAAGGGGAACTATGGCTACACCTTC.

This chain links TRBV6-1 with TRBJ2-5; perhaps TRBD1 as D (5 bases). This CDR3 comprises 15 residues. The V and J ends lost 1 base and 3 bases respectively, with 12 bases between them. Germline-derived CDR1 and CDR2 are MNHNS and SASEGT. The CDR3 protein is CASSEGRVVEETQYF. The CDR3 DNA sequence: TGTGCCAGCAGTGAAGGCAGGGTGGTCGAAGAGACCCAGTACTTC.

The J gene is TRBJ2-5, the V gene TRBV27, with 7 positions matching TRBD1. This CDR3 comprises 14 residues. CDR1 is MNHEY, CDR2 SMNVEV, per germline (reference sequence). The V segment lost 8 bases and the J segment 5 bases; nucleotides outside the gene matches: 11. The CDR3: CASGLQGSPETQYF. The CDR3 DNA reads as TGTGCCAGCGGCCTACAGGGGTCGCCCGAGACCCAGTACTTC.

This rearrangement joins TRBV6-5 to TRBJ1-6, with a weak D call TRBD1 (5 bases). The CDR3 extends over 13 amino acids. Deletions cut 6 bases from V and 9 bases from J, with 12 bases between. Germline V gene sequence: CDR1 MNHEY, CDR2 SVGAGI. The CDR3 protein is CASRTSQGSPLHF. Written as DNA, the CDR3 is TGTGCCAGCAGAACATCGCAGGGTTCACCCCTCCACTTT.

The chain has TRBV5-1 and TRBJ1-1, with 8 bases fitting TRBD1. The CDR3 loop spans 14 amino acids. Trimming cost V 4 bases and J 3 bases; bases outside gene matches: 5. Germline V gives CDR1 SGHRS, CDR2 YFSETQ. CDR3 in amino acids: CASSPLTGDTEAFF. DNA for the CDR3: TGCGCCAGCAGCCCGCTGACAGGGGACACTGAAGCTTTCTTT. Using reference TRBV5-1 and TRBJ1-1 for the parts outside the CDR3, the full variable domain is KAGVTQTPRYLIKTRGQQVTLSCSPISGHRSVSWYQQTPGQGLQFLFEYFSETQRNKGNFPGRFSGRQFSNSRSEMNVSTLELGDSALYLCASSPLTGDTEAFFGQGTRLTVV.

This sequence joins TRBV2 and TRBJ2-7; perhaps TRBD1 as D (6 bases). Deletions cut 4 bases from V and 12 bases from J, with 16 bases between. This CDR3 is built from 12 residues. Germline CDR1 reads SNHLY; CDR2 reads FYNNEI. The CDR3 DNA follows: TGTGCCAGCAGTGCCCGGGACACAACTATGTACGTC. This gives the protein CASSARDTTMYV.

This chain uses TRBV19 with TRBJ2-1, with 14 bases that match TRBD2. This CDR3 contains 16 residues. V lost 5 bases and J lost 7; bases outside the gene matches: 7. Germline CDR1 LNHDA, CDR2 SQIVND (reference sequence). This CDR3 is CASSPARTSGGNEQFF. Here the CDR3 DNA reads TGTGCCAGTAGTCCAGCCCGGACTAGCGGGGGGAATGAGCAGTTCTTC.

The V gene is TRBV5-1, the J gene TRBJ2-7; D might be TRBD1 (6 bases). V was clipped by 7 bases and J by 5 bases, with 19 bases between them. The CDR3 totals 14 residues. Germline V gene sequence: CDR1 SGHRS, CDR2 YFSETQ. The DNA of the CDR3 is TGCGCCAGCTCAGAGGGGGACAAGAGGGACGAGCAGTACTTC. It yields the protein CASSEGDKRDEQYF.

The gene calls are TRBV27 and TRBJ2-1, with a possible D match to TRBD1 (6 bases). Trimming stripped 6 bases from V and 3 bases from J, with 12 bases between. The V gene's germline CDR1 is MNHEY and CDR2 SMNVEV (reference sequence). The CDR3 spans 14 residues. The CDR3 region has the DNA TGTGCCAGCAGCCAGGGGAATTACTACAATGAGCAGTTCTTC. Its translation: CASSQGNYYNEQFF.

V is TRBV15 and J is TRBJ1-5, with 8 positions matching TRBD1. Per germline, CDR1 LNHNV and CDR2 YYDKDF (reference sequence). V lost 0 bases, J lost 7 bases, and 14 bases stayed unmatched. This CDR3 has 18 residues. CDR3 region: CATSRDRGDRGFGQPQHF. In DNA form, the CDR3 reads TGTGCCACCAGCAGAGATCGGGGCGACAGGGGTTTCGGGCAGCCCCAGCATTTT. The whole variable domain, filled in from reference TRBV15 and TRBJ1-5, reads DAMVIQNPRYQVTQFGKPVTLSCSQTLNHNVMYWYQQKSSQAPKLLFHYYDKDFNNEADTPDNFQSRRPNTSFCFLDIRSPGLGDTAMYLCATSRDRGDRGFGQPQHFGDGTRLSIL.

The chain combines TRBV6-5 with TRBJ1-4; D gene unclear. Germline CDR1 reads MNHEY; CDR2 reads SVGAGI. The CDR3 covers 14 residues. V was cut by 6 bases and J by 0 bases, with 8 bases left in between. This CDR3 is CASSRSPTNEKLFF. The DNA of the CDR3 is TGTGCCAGCAGCAGATCTCCAACTAATGAAAAACTGTTTTTT.

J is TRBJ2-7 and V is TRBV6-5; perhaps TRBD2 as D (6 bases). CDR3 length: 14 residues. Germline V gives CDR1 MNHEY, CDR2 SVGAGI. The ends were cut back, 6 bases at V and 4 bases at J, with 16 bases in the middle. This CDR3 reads CASSSYRGGYEQYV. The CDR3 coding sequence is TGTGCCAGCAGCAGTTACCGGGGAGGATACGAGCAGTACGTC.

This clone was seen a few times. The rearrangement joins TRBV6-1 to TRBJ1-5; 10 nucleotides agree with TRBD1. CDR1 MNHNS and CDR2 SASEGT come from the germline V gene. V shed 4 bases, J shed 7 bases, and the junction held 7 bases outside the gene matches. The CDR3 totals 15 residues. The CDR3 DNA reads TGTGCCAGCAGTGGAGCGACAGGGGGCGGGCAGCCCCAGCATTTT. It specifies CASSGATGGGQPQHF.

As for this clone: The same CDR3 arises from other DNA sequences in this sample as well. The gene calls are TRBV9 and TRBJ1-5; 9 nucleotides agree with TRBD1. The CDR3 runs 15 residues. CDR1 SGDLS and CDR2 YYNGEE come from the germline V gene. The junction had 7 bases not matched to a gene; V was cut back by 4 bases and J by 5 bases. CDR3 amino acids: CASSPSTGGHQPQHF. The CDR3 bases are TGTGCCAGCAGCCCATCGACAGGGGGACATCAGCCCCAGCATTTT.

CDR3 sequence: CSVVGPENEQFF. In nucleotides, the CDR3 is TGCAGCGTTGTAGGCCCGGAGAATGAGCAGTTCTTC. The chain couples TRBV29-1 to TRBJ2-1; no firm D call. Germline assignment: CDR1 SQVTM and CDR2 ANQGSEA. The V end was cut by 4 bases, the J end by 7 bases, with 11 bases between. This CDR3 spans 12 amino acids.

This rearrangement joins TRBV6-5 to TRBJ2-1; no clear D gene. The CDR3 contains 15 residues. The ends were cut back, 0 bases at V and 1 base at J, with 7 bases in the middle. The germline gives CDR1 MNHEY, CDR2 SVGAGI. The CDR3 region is CASSYSVRSYNEQFF. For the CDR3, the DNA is TGTGCCAGCAGTTACTCGGTGAGATCCTACAATGAGCAGTTCTTC.

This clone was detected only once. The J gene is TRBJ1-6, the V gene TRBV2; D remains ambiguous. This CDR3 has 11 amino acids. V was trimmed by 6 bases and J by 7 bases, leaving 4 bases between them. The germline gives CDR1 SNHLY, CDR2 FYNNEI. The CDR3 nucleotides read TGTGCCAGCAGCGAGAATTCACCCCTCCACTTT. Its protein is CASSENSPLHF.

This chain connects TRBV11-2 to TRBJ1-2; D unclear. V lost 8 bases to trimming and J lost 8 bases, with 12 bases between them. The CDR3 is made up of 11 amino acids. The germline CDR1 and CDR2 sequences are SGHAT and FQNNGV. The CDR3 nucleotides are TGTGCCAGCGGACCCTCGGGGGGCTACACCTTC. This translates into CASGPSGGYTF.

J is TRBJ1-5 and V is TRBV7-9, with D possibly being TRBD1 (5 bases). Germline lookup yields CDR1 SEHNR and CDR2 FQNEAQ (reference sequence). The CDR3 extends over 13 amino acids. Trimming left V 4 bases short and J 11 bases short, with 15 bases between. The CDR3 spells CASSCLRGKSQHF. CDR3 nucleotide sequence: TGTGCCAGCAGCTGCCTAAGGGGTAAGTCCCAGCATTTT.

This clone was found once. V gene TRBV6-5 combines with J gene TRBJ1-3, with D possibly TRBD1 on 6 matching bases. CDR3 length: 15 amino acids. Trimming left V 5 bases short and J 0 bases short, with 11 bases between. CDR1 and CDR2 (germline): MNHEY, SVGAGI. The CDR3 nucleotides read TGTGCCAGCAGTCCCTGGGACAACTCTGGAAACACCATATATTTT. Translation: CASSPWDNSGNTIYF.

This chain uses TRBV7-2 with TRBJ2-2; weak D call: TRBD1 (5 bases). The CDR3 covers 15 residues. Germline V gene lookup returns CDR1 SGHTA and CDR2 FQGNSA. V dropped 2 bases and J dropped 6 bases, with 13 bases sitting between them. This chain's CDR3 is CASSLPGPAPGELFF. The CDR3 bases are TGTGCCAGCAGCTTACCAGGGCCCGCACCCGGGGAGCTGTTTTTT. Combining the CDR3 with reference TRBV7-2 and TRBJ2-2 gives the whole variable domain GAGVSQSPSNKVTEKGKDVELRCDPISGHTALYWYRQSLGQGLEFLIYFQGNSAPDKSGLPSDRFSAERTGGSVSTLTIQRTQQEDSAVYLCASSLPGPAPGELFFGEGSRLTVL.

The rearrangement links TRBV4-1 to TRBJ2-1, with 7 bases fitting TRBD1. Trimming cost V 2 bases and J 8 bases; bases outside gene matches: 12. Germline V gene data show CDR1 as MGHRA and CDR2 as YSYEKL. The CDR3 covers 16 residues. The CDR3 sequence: CASSQLAGQERYEQFF. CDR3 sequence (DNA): TGCGCCAGCAGCCAATTAGCCGGACAGGAGCGGTATGAGCAGTTCTTC.